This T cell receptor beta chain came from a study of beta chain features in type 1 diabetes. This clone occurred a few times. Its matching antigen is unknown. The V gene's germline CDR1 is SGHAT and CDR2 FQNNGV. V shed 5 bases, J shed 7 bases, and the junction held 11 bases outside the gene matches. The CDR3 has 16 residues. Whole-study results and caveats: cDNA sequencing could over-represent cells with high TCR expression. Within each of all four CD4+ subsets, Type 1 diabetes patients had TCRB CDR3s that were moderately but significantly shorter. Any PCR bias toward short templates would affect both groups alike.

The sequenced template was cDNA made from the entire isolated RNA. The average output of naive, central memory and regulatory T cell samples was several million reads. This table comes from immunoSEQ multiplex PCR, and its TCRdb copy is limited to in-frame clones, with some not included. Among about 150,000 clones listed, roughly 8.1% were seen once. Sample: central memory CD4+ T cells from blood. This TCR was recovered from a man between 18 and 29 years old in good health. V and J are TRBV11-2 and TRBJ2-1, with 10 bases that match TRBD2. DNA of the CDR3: TGTGCCAGCAGCCTACGTGGTAGCGGGAGGCATAATGAGCAGTTCTTC. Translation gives CASSLRGSGRHNEQFF.